Shown below are 20 T cell receptor beta chains from a single sample sequenced in a study of cytomegalovirus exposure and HLA in healthy donors. Both 60 Vbeta primers and 13 Jbeta primers went into the PCR. Assay used: immunoSEQ multiplex PCR; TCRdb lists only in-frame clones, some missing. The sample includes 80,000 to 100,000 clones, 69% of them seen just once. The source material was PBMCs. All receptors derive from a female donor in good health and CMV-seronegative.

This sequence joins TRBV28 and TRBJ1-1, with D tentatively TRBD1 (6 bases). Trimming pared 5 bases from V and 6 bases from J, leaving 16 bases between. Germline V CDR1 and CDR2: MDHEN, SYDVKM. The length of the CDR3 is 14 residues. CDR3 in amino acids: CASSRRGGLAEAFF. CDR3 coding DNA: TGTGCCAGCAGTCGACGCGGGGGCCTCGCTGAAGCTTTCTTT.

The V gene is TRBV9, the J gene TRBJ2-1; 7 positions match TRBD2. Germline-derived CDR1 and CDR2 are SGDLS and YYNGEE. With 6 bases clipped from V and 4 bases from J, the junction kept 10 bases outside the gene matches. This CDR3 is 15 amino acids long. CDR3 coding DNA: TGTGCCAGCAACCTAGGGAGGGAACCTTACAATGAGCAGTTCTTC. It codes for CASNLGREPYNEQFF.

The J gene is TRBJ2-1, the V gene TRBV7-9; the match to TRBD1 covers 9 bases. Germline assignment: CDR1 SEHNR and CDR2 FQNEAQ (reference sequence). V lost 2 bases to trimming and J lost 8 bases; unmatched junction nucleotides: 7. The CDR3 has 15 amino acids. CDR3 protein: CASSLSQGAPDEQFF. DNA for the CDR3: TGTGCCAGCAGCTTATCACAGGGGGCCCCGGATGAGCAGTTCTTC.

The chain has TRBV27 and TRBJ2-7; 11 bases match TRBD2. Per germline, CDR1 MNHEY and CDR2 SMNVEV (reference sequence). V lost 5 bases and J lost 4; bases outside the gene matches: 7. This CDR3 spans 15 amino acids. CDR3 in DNA: TGTGCCAGCAGTACCTACCTAGCGGGAGGTTACGAGCAGTACTTC. As protein: CASSTYLAGGYEQYF.

V is TRBV23-1 and J is TRBJ1-3; TRBD1 agrees at 9 bases. TRBV23-1 is an ORF; its function is uncertain. V gave up 6 bases and J gave up 1 base; unmatched junction bases: 16. CDR3 size: 19 residues. The CDR3 DNA reads TGCGCCAGCAGCCCGGGACAGGGAGATTGGTATTGTTCTGGAAACACCATATATTTT. It translates to CASSPGQGDWYCSGNTIYF.

J is TRBJ1-1 and V is TRBV2, with D tentatively TRBD1 (6 bases). CDR3 length: 12 amino acids. Germline CDR1 reads SNHLY; CDR2 reads FYNNEI. The germline V and J ends were trimmed by 7 bases and 3 bases, with 9 bases remaining between them. CDR3 nucleotides: TGTGCCAGCAACCCAGGGGACACTGAAGCTTTCTTT. Its translation is CASNPGDTEAFF.

This clone came up once. A junction end diverges from the germline sequence, so it may reflect a read error. This sequence joins TRBV7-9 and TRBJ1-3; the D is unclear. The length of the CDR3 is 17 residues. Germline V lookup: CDR1 SEHNR, CDR2 FQNEAQ (reference sequence). In nucleotides, the CDR3 is TGTGCCAGCAGCCTAGCGGGCAGTCTATTAACTGGAAACACCATATATTTT. This encodes CASSLAGSLLTGNTIYF.

This rearrangement joins TRBV6-1 to TRBJ2-3; 13 bases are a match to TRBD2. Germline V gene data show CDR1 as MNHNS and CDR2 as SASEGT. The CDR3 has 15 amino acids. V lost 8 bases and J lost 3; bases outside the gene matches: 5. The CDR3 region is CASGRLAGGTDTQYF. The CDR3 nucleotides are TGTGCCAGCGGAAGACTAGCGGGAGGAACAGATACGCAGTATTTT.

The rearrangement links TRBV12-5 to TRBJ2-3; D is undetermined. Germline V lookup: CDR1 LGHNT, CDR2 FRNRAP. The V end lost 4 bases, the J end lost 2 bases, and 16 bases lay between the germline ends. CDR3 length: 16 amino acids. This chain's CDR3 is CASGSTSQLITDTQYF. The CDR3 DNA is TGTGCTAGTGGTTCAACATCACAGCTTATCACAGATACGCAGTATTTT.

This rearrangement joins TRBV2 to TRBJ2-5; 10 nucleotides align to TRBD2. V lost 3 bases to trimming and J lost 5 bases; unmatched junction nucleotides: 6. The length of the CDR3 is 15 residues. From germline, CDR1 is SNHLY and CDR2 FYNNEI. DNA for the CDR3: TGTGCCAGCAGTGAGGCTAGCGGGGGCTGGGAGACCCAGTACTTC. Its translation: CASSEASGGWETQYF.

The chain employs TRBV10-1 and TRBJ2-1; D is possibly TRBD1 (5 bases). This CDR3 is 16 amino acids long. Deletions cut 6 bases from V and 2 bases from J, with 17 bases between. Per germline, CDR1 WNHNN and CDR2 SYGVQD (reference sequence). As DNA, the CDR3 is TGCGCCAGCAGAGAACAGGTTCGTCCGACCTACAATGAGCAGTTCTTC. It translates to CASREQVRPTYNEQFF.

This chain connects TRBV19 to TRBJ2-6, with no clear D. The CDR3 totals 15 residues. The V end lost 10 bases, the J end lost 0 bases, and 13 bases lay between the germline ends. Germline loops: CDR1 LNHDA, CDR2 SQIVND (reference sequence). For the CDR3, the DNA is TGTGCCAATAGCCTCGTTAGCTCTGGGGCCAACGTCCTGACTTTC. Protein: CANSLVSSGANVLTF.

V is TRBV4-1 and J is TRBJ1-4; 9 bases are a match to TRBD1. The CDR3 totals 17 residues. The germline V gene encodes CDR1 MGHRA and CDR2 YSYEKL. Germline trimming cut 6 bases from V and 1 base from J; bases unmatched to any gene: 9. CDR3 sequence reads: CASSRLQGAVTNEKLFF. CDR3 sequence (DNA): TGCGCCAGCAGTAGATTACAGGGGGCGGTAACTAATGAAAAACTGTTTTTT.

This chain links TRBV7-8 with TRBJ2-1; D is ambiguous. With 2 bases removed from V and 4 bases from J, the gap between germline ends came to 18 bases. CDR1 is SGHVS and CDR2 is FQNEAQ in the germline V gene. The CDR3 totals 17 residues. CDR3 bases: TGTGCCAGCAGCTTATTTTTCCGACAAGGCCTATACAATGAGCAGTTCTTC. Its protein product is CASSLFFRQGLYNEQFF.

The chain links TRBV5-4 to TRBJ2-5, with D perhaps TRBD2 (6 bases). Trimming left V 1 base short and J 4 bases short, with 14 bases between. Germline V gives CDR1 SGHNT, CDR2 YYREEE (reference sequence). The CDR3 totals 15 residues. CDR3 sequence (DNA): TGTGCCAGCAGCTTGAAAGGGAGCGGGCGAGAGACCCAGTACTTC. Protein sequence: CASSLKGSGRETQYF.

As to this clone: An end of the junction differs from the germline gene, which may be a read error. The J gene is TRBJ2-5, the V gene TRBV11-2; D gene unclear. This CDR3 region has 13 residues. CDR1 is SGHAT, CDR2 FQNNGV, per germline. The CDR3 nucleotides are TGTGCCAGCAGCTTAGGTCATCAAGAGGCCCAGTACTTC. Translating gives CASSLGHQEAQYF.

The V call is TRBV19, the J call TRBJ1-2; 8 bases match TRBD1. CDR1 is LNHDA and CDR2 is SQIVND in the germline V gene (reference sequence). This CDR3 spans 15 amino acids. The V and J ends lost 11 bases and 4 bases, in that order; junction bases with no gene match: 15. This CDR3 is CAAAPQGAQIYGYTF. CDR3 nucleotide sequence: TGTGCCGCCGCCCCCCAGGGGGCGCAGATCTATGGCTACACCTTC.

The V call is TRBV30, the J call TRBJ1-3; D remains ambiguous. Germline V gene sequence: CDR1 GTSNPN, CDR2 SVGIG (reference sequence). CDR3 size: 14 residues. V dropped 6 bases and J dropped 0 bases, with 12 bases sitting between them. The CDR3 bases are TGTGCCTGCGCCAGGCTACCCTCTGGAAACACCATATATTTT. Translated, it gives CACARLPSGNTIYF.

A word on this clone: Given a much more abundant clone one base away, this may be a read error. The chain carries TRBV13 and TRBJ1-2; D possibly corresponds to TRBD1 (6 bases). Per the germline V gene, CDR1 is PRHDT and CDR2 is FYEKMQ (reference sequence). The CDR3 is 13 amino acids. Trimming left V 0 bases short and J 6 bases short, with 8 bases between. CDR3 bases: TGTGCCAGCAGCTTAGGCCAGGGGAATGGCTACACCTTC. Its protein is CASSLGQGNGYTF.

V and J are TRBV9 and TRBJ2-2, with D perhaps TRBD2 (6 bases). Deletions cut 6 bases from V and 0 bases from J, with 12 bases between. The CDR3 sequence is 15 residues long. Germline CDR1 and CDR2: SGDLS and YYNGEE. The DNA of the CDR3 is TGTGCCAGCAAGTCGGGGGTGACGAACACCGGGGAGCTGTTTTTT. It yields the protein CASKSGVTNTGELFF.